Here is one T cell receptor beta chain with its context. Its antigen is undetermined. Germline CDR1 is ENHRY and CDR2 is SYGVKD. The ends lost 6 bases at V and 3 bases at J; junction bases unmatched: 5. The CDR3 is 14 residues long. This entry comes from a study of T cells in localized non-small cell lung cancer. The study's findings and limits: Uninvolved adjacent lung showed the highest T cell clonality, exceeding tumor. When the top 100 tumor clones were examined, a median around 58 of them also appeared in the adjacent lung, which was paired and uninvolved.

The table came from immunoSEQ multiplex PCR; TCRdb's copy has only in-frame clones and leaves some out. The data hold around 43,000 clones, with about 87% observed a single time. The J gene is TRBJ1-3, the V gene TRBV10-3; 7 positions agree with TRBD1. This receptor was obtained from a man aged 18 to 50 with stage I lung adenocarcinoma. The starting material was peripheral blood, obtained before any cancer treatment. The CDR3 loop is CAIRPQGVGNTIYF. CDR3 DNA: TGTGCCATCAGGCCGCAGGGGGTTGGAAACACCATATATTTT.